This T cell receptor gamma chain was recovered during a study of gamma delta lymphoproliferative disorders and STAT genes. Study conclusions and caveats: In whole-repertoire clustering, gamma separated patients from controls, unlike delta.

V lost 0 bases and J lost 10; bases outside the gene matches: 6. CDR1 and CDR2 (germline): EGSNGY, YDSYNSKV. This CDR3 spans 12 amino acids. Sequencing used genomic DNA taken from PBMCs of patients and controls. TCRdb fed the multiplex PCR reads into CATT to redo clone calling. This table has 2,000 to 2,500 gamma-chain clones, roughly 19% appearing once. This clone is medium-sized (0.01 to 0.1%) within its sample. Its matching antigen is unknown. Sequencing input: blood. This receptor was obtained from a human donor with gamma-delta T-cell large granular lymphocyte leukemia. The chain carries TRGV2 and TRGJ1 or TRGJ2. No J segment appears in TCRdb, so it was assigned here by matching the sequence to germline. The CDR3 bases are TGTGCCACCTGGGACGGGCCGGGCAAGAAACTCTTT. It codes for CATWDGPGKKLF.